Shown below are 21 T cell receptor beta chains from a single sample sequenced in a study of T cells in Graves' hyperthyroidism and ophthalmopathy. Amplification yielded TCR beta CDR3 regions, with RNA transcripts as the source. HTBI primers were the set used in a first-round RT-PCR of the TCR CDR3. TCRdb analysed the multiplex PCR reads with MiXCR anew, one entry per CDR3 protein. The top ten hold 9.5% to 15% of the sample, which has fewer than 750,000 distinct CDR3 sequences, roughly 14% seen once. The sequencing sample was made of blood. The receptors originated from a woman in her forties or fifties with Graves' ophthalmopathy.

To note about this clonotype: This may stem from a read error, because a much larger clone lies one nucleotide away. This rearrangement joins TRBV28 to TRBJ2-7, with D possibly matching TRBD1 (6 bases). Germline V gene lookup returns CDR1 MDHEN and CDR2 SYDVKM. The CDR3 totals 12 residues. Trimming pared 9 bases from V and 4 bases from J, leaving 13 bases between. CDR3 nucleotides: TGTGCCAGTGGGGGCCTCAGTTACGAGCAGTACTTC. It translates to CASGGLSYEQYF. Complete variable domain (other parts from reference TRBV28 and TRBJ2-7): DVKVTQSSRYLVKRTGEKVFLECVQDMDHENMFWYRQDPGLGLRLIYFSYDVKMKEKGDIPEGYSVSREKKERFSLILESASTNQTSMYLCASGGLSYEQYFGPGTRLTVT.

This clonotype appeared a few times. This rearrangement joins TRBV19 to TRBJ1-2, with 8 bases identical to TRBD1. Germline V gives CDR1 LNHDA, CDR2 SQIVND (reference sequence). Trimming cost V 4 bases and J 4 bases; bases outside gene matches: 5. The CDR3 has 14 residues. The CDR3 DNA reads as TGTGCCAGTAGTAAGGCAGGGGGCGTCTATGGCTACACCTTC. Encoded protein: CASSKAGGVYGYTF.

This clonotype was counted ten times or more. J is TRBJ2-7 and V is TRBV20-1, with D hard to call. CDR1 is DFQATT, CDR2 SNEGSKA, per germline (reference sequence). The CDR3 is made up of 14 amino acids. Trimming cost V 5 bases and J 0 bases, with 14 bases left between them. CDR3 DNA: TGCAGTGCTCGCACCTCATCGAGCTCCTACGAGCAGTACTTC. Protein: CSARTSSSSYEQYF.

J is TRBJ2-6 and V is TRBV5-1; no reliable D call. Germline V gene data show CDR1 as SGHRS and CDR2 as YFSETQ. With 0 bases removed from V and 0 bases from J, the gap between germline ends came to 4 bases. The CDR3 has 15 amino acids. The CDR3 DNA reads as TGCGCCAGCAGCTTGGCAATCTCTGGGGCCAACGTCCTGACTTTC. This codes for CASSLAISGANVLTF.

This clonotype was detected ten times or more. The rearrangement uses TRBV7-9 and TRBJ2-1; TRBD2 matches 8 bases. V gave up 6 bases and J gave up 7 bases; unmatched junction bases: 14. Germline lookup yields CDR1 SEHNR and CDR2 FQNEAQ (reference sequence). CDR3 length: 16 residues. The CDR3 sequence is CASREDLAGQGNEQFF. DNA of the CDR3: TGTGCCAGCAGGGAGGACCTAGCGGGCCAAGGGAATGAGCAGTTCTTC.

A few counts support this clonotype. This chain joins TRBV6-1 and TRBJ2-2; 10 positions agree with TRBD2. The CDR3 has 18 amino acids. Germline trimming cut 3 bases from V and 2 bases from J; bases unmatched to any gene: 9. Germline CDR1 reads MNHNS; CDR2 reads SASEGT. The CDR3 loop reads CASSEAPSGSANTGELFF. The CDR3 DNA reads as TGTGCCAGCAGTGAGGCCCCTAGCGGGAGTGCTAACACCGGGGAGCTGTTTTTT.

The rearrangement joins TRBV14 to TRBJ2-2; TRBD1 agrees at 7 bases. Germline assignment: CDR1 SGHDN and CDR2 FVKESK. The CDR3 runs 14 residues. The V segment lost 6 bases and the J segment 3 bases; nucleotides outside the gene matches: 4. CDR3 region: CASSGDRHTGELFF. The CDR3 DNA is TGTGCCAGCAGTGGGGACAGACACACCGGGGAGCTGTTTTTT. The full variable domain, completed using reference TRBV14 and TRBJ2-2, is EAGVTQFPSHSVIEKGQTVTLRCDPISGHDNLYWYRRVMGKEIKFLLHFVKESKQDESGMPNNRFLAERTGGTYSTLKVQPAELEDSGVYFCASSGDRHTGELFFGEGSRLTVL.

In its sample, this clonotype was seen a few times. CDR3 sequence (DNA): TGCGCCAGCAGCTTGTCGGGGTGGCAGGGCGATCCGCGGGGCTACACCTTC. Its translation: CASSLSGWQGDPRGYTF. V usage is TRBV5-1 and J usage is TRBJ1-2, with a tentative D call TRBD1 (5 bases). Germline V gene sequence: CDR1 SGHRS, CDR2 YFSETQ. With 1 base removed from V and 8 bases from J, the gap between germline ends came to 24 bases. The CDR3 totals 17 residues.

This clonotype has only a few counts. This rearrangement joins TRBV7-9 to TRBJ1-1, with D unclear. This CDR3 is built from 13 residues. The germline gives CDR1 SEHNR, CDR2 FQNEAQ (reference sequence). Between the trimmed V and J ends, which lost 1 base and 7 bases, there was a span of 10 bases. This CDR3 is CASSLVPQYEAFF. CDR3 nucleotide sequence: TGTGCCAGCAGCTTAGTGCCTCAGTATGAAGCTTTCTTT.

This clonotype has a count of ten or more. The rearrangement links TRBV11-2 to TRBJ2-7; 8 bases agree with TRBD1. J lost 7 bases, V lost 4 bases, and 9 bases had no gene match. The CDR3 is 14 residues long. Per the germline V gene, CDR1 is SGHAT and CDR2 is FQNNGV. CDR3 region: CASSSTQGAGEQYF. The CDR3, as DNA: TGTGCCAGCAGCTCGACTCAGGGGGCTGGGGAGCAGTACTTC.

This clonotype was counted only a few times. The CDR3 DNA sequence: TGTGCCAGCAGCGTTTCACCGGGGGGACAGGGGGCTGGGGGCACTGAAGCTTTCTTT. It yields the protein CASSVSPGGQGAGGTEAFF. The V call is TRBV9, the J call TRBJ1-1, with 12 positions matching TRBD1. The CDR3 has 19 amino acids. V lost 2 bases to trimming and J lost 4 bases; unmatched junction nucleotides: 15. From germline, CDR1 is SGDLS and CDR2 YYNGEE.

In its sample, this clonotype was seen many times. The V and J genes are TRBV2 and TRBJ2-5, with TRBD2 as a possible D gene (6 bases). CDR3 length: 15 amino acids. V was trimmed by 4 bases and J by 4 bases, leaving 16 bases between them. Germline V gene data show CDR1 as SNHLY and CDR2 as FYNNEI. As DNA, the CDR3 is TGTGCCAGCAGTGCACCGACTAGTATCGCAGAGACCCAGTACTTC. Amino acids: CASSAPTSIAETQYF.

This clonotype was seen ten or more times. V gene TRBV7-8 combines with J gene TRBJ2-3, with D possibly matching TRBD2 (6 bases). The germline CDR1 and CDR2 sequences are SGHVS and FQNEAQ. CDR3 length: 16 residues. V was trimmed by 1 base and J by 3 bases, leaving 14 bases between them. CDR3 loop: CASSLVAGIRTDTQYF. The CDR3, as DNA: TGTGCCAGCAGCTTAGTTGCGGGAATACGGACAGATACGCAGTATTTT.

This clonotype was seen at least ten times. The chain uses TRBV18 and TRBJ2-7; D might be TRBD2 (5 bases). The V and J ends lost 2 bases and 1 base respectively, with 18 bases between them. From germline, CDR1 is KGHSH and CDR2 LQKENI. This CDR3 is built from 17 residues. This CDR3 is CASSPLPTADQSYEQYF. For the CDR3, the DNA is TGTGCCAGCTCACCATTGCCCACAGCGGATCAATCCTACGAGCAGTACTTC.

This chain links TRBV29-1 with TRBJ2-1, with 14 bases fitting TRBD2. Germline values: CDR1 SQVTM, CDR2 ANQGSEA. Trimming removed 6 bases from V and 4 bases from J; junction bases left unmatched: 8. The CDR3 loop spans 16 amino acids. CDR3 coding DNA: TGCAGCGTAGCCGGGACTAGCGGGAGTAAATACAATGAGCAGTTCTTC. Its protein product is CSVAGTSGSKYNEQFF.

There are many counts of this clonotype. J is TRBJ1-1 and V is TRBV18, with D perhaps matching TRBD1 (6 bases). The CDR3 spans 14 residues. Germline values: CDR1 KGHSH, CDR2 LQKENI. Trimming pared 4 bases from V and 0 bases from J, leaving 9 bases between. CDR3 sequence: CASSHGQLNTEAFF. CDR3 nucleotide sequence: TGTGCCAGCTCACATGGACAGCTGAACACTGAAGCTTTCTTT. The variable domain in full, completed from reference TRBV18 and TRBJ1-1, reads NAGVMQNPRHLVRRRGQEARLRCSPMKGHSHVYWYRQLPEEGLKFMVYLQKENIIDESGMPKERFSAEFPKEGPSILRIQQVVRGDSAAYFCASSHGQLNTEAFFGQGTRLTVV.

This clonotype has at least ten counts. V is TRBV6-1 and J is TRBJ2-1; 9 bases align to TRBD2. V lost 4 bases and J lost 9; bases outside the gene matches: 7. Germline values: CDR1 MNHNS, CDR2 SASEGT. The length of the CDR3 is 14 residues. CDR3 protein: CASSGASGKLEQFF. DNA of the CDR3: TGTGCCAGCAGTGGCGCTAGCGGGAAACTTGAGCAGTTCTTC.

This clonotype was observed at least ten times. V gene TRBV5-1 combines with J gene TRBJ2-5; D call uncertain. The germline V gene has CDR1 SGHRS and CDR2 YFSETQ. The germline V and J ends were trimmed by 0 bases and 5 bases, with 8 bases remaining between them. The CDR3 is 13 residues long. CDR3 nucleotide sequence: TGCGCCAGCAGCTTGGCCAGATCCGAGACCCAGTACTTC. It encodes CASSLARSETQYF.

There are many counts of this clonotype. The genes are TRBV6-2 or TRBV6-3 and TRBJ1-5, with D possibly being TRBD1 (6 bases). Trimming took off 5 bases at V and 0 bases at J, with 11 bases between the two ends. This CDR3 has 15 amino acids. Germline CDR1 and CDR2: MNHEY and SVGEGT. The CDR3 DNA sequence: TGTGCCAGCAGTCTCCAGGGGCCTAGCAATCAGCCCCAGCATTTT. Its protein product is CASSLQGPSNQPQHF.

Worth noting for this clonotype: This may come from a read error, since a much larger clone is one base off. This chain links TRBV27 with TRBJ1-1, with 7 nucleotides matching TRBD1. The CDR3 has 13 amino acids. CDR1 and CDR2 from the germline V gene are MNHEY and SMNVEV (reference sequence). CDR3 coding DNA: TGTGCCGGCAGTCCGAGGACAGGACGAGAAGCTTTCTTT. This codes for CAGSPRTGREAFF.

This clonotype was seen at least ten times. The chain uses TRBV12-3 or TRBV12-4 and TRBJ1-5, with TRBD1 as a possible D gene (6 bases). The CDR3 has 13 residues. Trimming removed 5 bases at V and 5 bases at J, with 10 bases between. CDR3 protein: CASSIGGDQPQHF. In DNA, the CDR3 is TGTGCCAGCAGTATAGGGGGGGATCAGCCCCAGCATTTT.